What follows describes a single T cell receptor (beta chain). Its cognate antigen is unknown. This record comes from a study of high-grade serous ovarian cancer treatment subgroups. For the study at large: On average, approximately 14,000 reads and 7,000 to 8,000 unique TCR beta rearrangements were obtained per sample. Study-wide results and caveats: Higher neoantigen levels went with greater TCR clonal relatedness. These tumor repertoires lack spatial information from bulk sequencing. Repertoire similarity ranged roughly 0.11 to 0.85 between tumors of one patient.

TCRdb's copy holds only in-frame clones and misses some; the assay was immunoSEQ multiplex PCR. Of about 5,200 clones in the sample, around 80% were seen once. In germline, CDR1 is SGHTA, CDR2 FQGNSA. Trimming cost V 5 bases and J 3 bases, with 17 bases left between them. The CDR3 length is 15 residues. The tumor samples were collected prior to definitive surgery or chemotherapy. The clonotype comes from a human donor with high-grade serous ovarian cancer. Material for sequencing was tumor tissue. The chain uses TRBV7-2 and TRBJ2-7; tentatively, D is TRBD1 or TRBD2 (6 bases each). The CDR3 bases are TGTGCCAGCAGCCTTAGAGGGGGGACACTCTACGAGCAGTACTTC. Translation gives CASSLRGGTLYEQYF.